The 31 T cell receptor beta chains presented below share a single source sample, sequenced in a study of identical twins. TCRdb re-called the 5' RACE reads through MiXCR, storing one row per CDR3 protein. The repertoire holds under 250,000 distinct CDR3 sequences, with around 8% as singletons. These data were also filed under a second study, of yellow fever vaccine responses in identical twins.

Sequenced sample: memory (CD45RO+) T cells sorted from blood. Receptor source: a woman younger than 30 in good health.

The CDR3 sequence: CASSLGGGLETQYF. The CDR3 bases are TGTGCCAGCAGCTTAGGGGGGGGGCTAGAGACCCAGTACTTC. V gene TRBV7-2 combines with J gene TRBJ2-5, with D perhaps TRBD2 (7 bases). The V and J ends lost 1 base and 4 bases respectively, with 10 bases between them. The CDR3 runs 14 residues. Germline V gene lookup returns CDR1 SGHTA and CDR2 FQGNSA. Looking up the rest from reference TRBV7-2 and TRBJ2-5 gives the full variable domain: GAGVSQSPSNKVTEKGKDVELRCDPISGHTALYWYRQSLGQGLEFLIYFQGNSAPDKSGLPSDRFSAERTGGSVSTLTIQRTQQEDSAVYLCASSLGGGLETQYFGPGTRLLVL.

This clonotype was recorded a few times. The CDR3 sequence: CASMDRDRGQMEQYF. Here the CDR3 DNA reads TGTGCCAGCATGGACCGGGACAGGGGGCAAATGGAGCAGTACTTC. V and J are TRBV6-1 and TRBJ2-7; 12 bases match TRBD1. CDR3 size: 15 residues. V lost 7 bases, J lost 7 bases, and 11 bases stayed unmatched. Germline CDR1 MNHNS, CDR2 SASEGT.

This clonotype was seen many times. The rearrangement uses TRBV2 and TRBJ1-1; 7 positions match TRBD1. CDR1 is SNHLY, CDR2 FYNNEI, per germline. The CDR3 contains 13 residues. The DNA for the CDR3 is TGTGGGGACAGACAGGACTTGAACACTGAAGCTTTCTTT. As protein: CGDRQDLNTEAFF. Full variable domain (rest looked up from reference TRBV2 and TRBJ1-1): EPEVTQTPSHQVTQMGQEVILRCVPISNHLYFYWYRQILGQKVEFLVSFYNNEISEKSEIFDDQFSVERPDGSNFTLKIRSTKLEDSAMYFCGDRQDLNTEAFFGQGTRLTVV.

Many counts were recorded for this clonotype. This chain connects TRBV7-9 to TRBJ1-1; tentatively, D is TRBD1 (5 bases). With 5 bases removed from V and 4 bases from J, the gap between germline ends came to 14 bases. Germline values: CDR1 SEHNR, CDR2 FQNEAQ (reference sequence). This CDR3 has 14 residues. CDR3 sequence reads: CASSPRGSGTEAFF. CDR3 in DNA: TGTGCCAGCAGCCCCCGGGGCAGCGGCACTGAAGCTTTCTTT.

The chain is built from TRBV27 and TRBJ2-2; tentatively, D is TRBD1 (6 bases). CDR1 is MNHEY and CDR2 is SMNVEV in the germline V gene (reference sequence). This CDR3 comprises 15 residues. Deletions cut 7 bases from V and 3 bases from J, with 15 bases between. The CDR3 DNA follows: TGTGCCAGCATGTGGAACAGGGTGGACACCGGGGAGCTGTTTTTT. It yields the protein CASMWNRVDTGELFF.

This clonotype was seen ten or more times. The chain combines TRBV24-1 with TRBJ2-5; 10 bases agree with TRBD1. The CDR3 consists of 15 residues. The J segment lost 4 bases and the V segment lost 2 bases, leaving 3 bases of the junction unmatched. The V gene's germline CDR1 is KGHDR and CDR2 SFDVKD. The CDR3 DNA is TGTGCCACCAGTGATTCCAGACAGGGGGCAGAGACCCAGTACTTC. Its translation: CATSDSRQGAETQYF.

The chain couples TRBV2 to TRBJ2-2; TRBD1 agrees at 7 bases. CDR1 and CDR2 (germline): SNHLY, FYNNEI. Trimming cost V 5 bases and J 5 bases; bases outside gene matches: 8. The CDR3 has 15 amino acids. CDR3 sequence (DNA): TGTGCCAGCAGTCAAACCGGGACAGCGACCGGGGAGCTGTTTTTT. The encoded protein is CASSQTGTATGELFF.

The table lists this clonotype with a few counts. The chain is built from TRBV28 and TRBJ1-3, with a possible D match to TRBD1 (5 bases). The CDR3 has 14 residues. Germline V gene sequence: CDR1 MDHEN, CDR2 SYDVKM. Trimming removed 8 bases from V and 8 bases from J, with 19 bases in between. The CDR3: CASRSLGAVDTIYF. In DNA, the CDR3 is TGTGCCAGCCGCAGTTTAGGGGCCGTCGACACCATATATTTT.

This clonotype occurred many times. The chain links TRBV5-1 to TRBJ2-5, with D perhaps matching TRBD1 or TRBD2 (7 bases each). The CDR3 length is 14 residues. The germline V and J ends were trimmed by 1 base and 4 bases, with 11 bases remaining between them. Per the germline V gene, CDR1 is SGHRS and CDR2 is YFSETQ. CDR3 in DNA: TGCGCCAGCAGCTTGACAGGGGAGGGAGAGACCCAGTACTTC. Its protein product is CASSLTGEGETQYF.

This clonotype has only a few counts. The chain combines TRBV12-3 or TRBV12-4 with TRBJ1-1; D remains ambiguous. There are 13 residues in the CDR3. Between the trimmed V and J ends, which lost 10 bases and 1 base, there was a span of 13 bases. As DNA, the CDR3 is TGTGCCATCAAGACGCTGCCGAACACTGAAGCTTTCTTT. This gives the protein CAIKTLPNTEAFF.

The V gene is TRBV12-3 or TRBV12-4, the J gene TRBJ2-5; TRBD1 agrees at 9 bases. The CDR3 spans 15 residues. V shed 5 bases and J 5 bases; nucleotides not matched to a gene: 9. The CDR3 loop is CASSIRTGVSETQYF. CDR3 in DNA: TGTGCCAGCAGTATCCGGACAGGGGTGTCGGAGACCCAGTACTTC.

The V call is TRBV4-1, the J call TRBJ2-3; 7 bases line up with TRBD2. V lost 4 bases, J lost 1 base, and 8 bases stayed unmatched. The CDR3 sequence is 16 residues long. Looked up from germline, CDR1 is MGHRA and CDR2 is YSYEKL. CDR3 protein: CASSLRAGTRTDTQYF. Here the CDR3 DNA reads TGCGCCAGCAGCCTTCGAGCGGGGACTCGCACAGATACGCAGTATTTT.

The chain joins TRBV18 to TRBJ1-2; tentatively, D is TRBD1 (6 bases). The CDR3 runs to 17 residues. V lost 4 bases to trimming and J lost 1 base, with 19 bases between them. Germline V CDR1 and CDR2: KGHSH, LQKENI. The CDR3 reads CASSRTTGLTLNYGYTF. The CDR3 DNA is TGTGCCAGCTCACGAACAACAGGGCTCACCCTTAACTATGGCTACACCTTC. The variable domain in full, with the rest retrieved from reference TRBV18 and TRBJ1-2, is NAGVMQNPRHLVRRRGQEARLRCSPMKGHSHVYWYRQLPEEGLKFMVYLQKENIIDESGMPKERFSAEFPKEGPSILRIQQVVRGDSAAYFCASSRTTGLTLNYGYTFGSGTRLTVV.

This sequence joins TRBV20-1 and TRBJ2-7, with 7 bases lining up with TRBD1. The V segment lost 6 bases and the J segment 1 base; nucleotides outside the gene matches: 12. Germline V gene data show CDR1 as DFQATT and CDR2 as SNEGSKA (reference sequence). The CDR3 is 15 residues long. The CDR3 spells CSASQGVLRSYEQYF. The DNA of the CDR3 is TGCAGTGCAAGCCAGGGGGTTTTAAGGTCCTACGAGCAGTACTTC.

This clonotype was seen ten or more times. The gene calls are TRBV10-3 and TRBJ2-1, with D uncertain. Germline CDR1 ENHRY, CDR2 SYGVKD. V dropped 3 bases and J dropped 10 bases, with 16 bases sitting between them. CDR3 length equals 14 residues. DNA for the CDR3: TGTGCCATCAGTGATGGTGGAGACGCGCGAGAGCAGTTCTTC. Residues: CAISDGGDAREQFF.

This clonotype was counted ten times or more. The V and J genes are TRBV12-3 or TRBV12-4 and TRBJ1-5, with D tentatively TRBD1 (5 bases). V was pared by 3 bases and J by 1 base, with 16 bases between. The CDR3 sequence is 17 residues long. CDR3 region: CASSLWGTRDSNQPQHF. The CDR3 region has the DNA TGTGCCAGCAGTTTGTGGGGGACCCGGGACAGCAATCAGCCCCAGCATTTT.

This chain links TRBV10-3 with TRBJ1-3; no definite D call. Trimming stripped 0 bases from V and 5 bases from J, with 2 bases between. Germline lookup yields CDR1 ENHRY and CDR2 SYGVKD. The CDR3 totals 12 residues. Here the CDR3 reads CAISESRNTIYF. CDR3 nucleotide sequence: TGTGCCATCAGTGAGTCCAGAAACACCATATATTTT.

This clonotype was seen more than once but under ten times. V usage is TRBV15 and J usage is TRBJ2-5, with no clear D. Germline-derived CDR1 and CDR2 are LNHNV and YYDKDF (reference sequence). This CDR3 is 14 amino acids long. With 0 bases removed from V and 4 bases from J, the gap between germline ends came to 9 bases. This CDR3 reads CATSRDGGSETQYF. The CDR3 DNA follows: TGTGCCACCAGCAGAGACGGCGGATCAGAGACCCAGTACTTC. Using reference TRBV15 and TRBJ2-5 for the parts outside the CDR3, the full variable domain is DAMVIQNPRYQVTQFGKPVTLSCSQTLNHNVMYWYQQKSSQAPKLLFHYYDKDFNNEADTPDNFQSRRPNTSFCFLDIRSPGLGDTAMYLCATSRDGGSETQYFGPGTRLLVL.

This clonotype was recorded at least ten times. The V gene is TRBV5-6, the J gene TRBJ1-1, with D possibly TRBD1 on 5 matching bases. The CDR3 totals 13 residues. Trimming removed 5 bases at V and 6 bases at J, with 14 bases between. In germline, CDR1 is SGHDT, CDR2 YYEEEE. This chain's CDR3 is CASSAAGWAEAFF. The CDR3, as DNA: TGTGCCAGCAGTGCAGCAGGGTGGGCTGAAGCTTTCTTT.

This clonotype was found many times. The genes are TRBV5-1 and TRBJ2-1; TRBD2 agrees at 9 bases. Trimming took 3 bases from V and 14 from J; bases not matched to a gene: 15. CDR3 size: 15 residues. Germline CDR1 SGHRS, CDR2 YFSETQ. In DNA form, the CDR3 reads TGCGCCAGCAGCTCGAAAACCGGGACTAGCAGGGACGAGTTCTTC. Protein: CASSSKTGTSRDEFF. Drawing the rest from reference TRBV5-1 and TRBJ2-1, the complete variable domain is KAGVTQTPRYLIKTRGQQVTLSCSPISGHRSVSWYQQTPGQGLQFLFEYFSETQRNKGNFPGRFSGRQFSNSRSEMNVSTLELGDSALYLCASSSKTGTSRDEFFGPGTRLTVL.

In this sample, this clonotype turned up a few times. The J gene is TRBJ1-6, the V gene TRBV15; 7 positions agree with TRBD1. Trimming cost V 1 base and J 9 bases; bases outside gene matches: 6. From germline, CDR1 is LNHNV and CDR2 YYDKDF (reference sequence). The CDR3 has 15 amino acids. CDR3 coding DNA: TGTGCCACCAGCAGAGGGACAGGCGACAGTTCACCCCTCCACTTT. This sequence encodes CATSRGTGDSSPLHF.

This clonotype was counted between two and nine times. The chain carries TRBV28 and TRBJ1-5; the D is unclear. Germline V gene sequence: CDR1 MDHEN, CDR2 SYDVKM. The V end was cut by 3 bases, the J end by 1 base, with 10 bases between. This CDR3 has 15 residues. CDR3: CASSFSRRSNQPQHF. CDR3 DNA sequence: TGTGCCAGCAGTTTTAGTCGGAGAAGCAATCAGCCCCAGCATTTT.

This clonotype showed up many times. This chain links TRBV5-1 with TRBJ2-7; D uncertain. Germline-derived CDR1 and CDR2 are SGHRS and YFSETQ. The CDR3 covers 13 residues. V shed 2 bases and J shed 2 bases, with 8 bases lying between them. CDR3 residues: CASSFSQTYEQYF. The CDR3 DNA reads as TGCGCCAGCAGCTTCAGTCAGACCTACGAGCAGTACTTC.

In its sample, this clonotype was seen many times. This rearrangement joins TRBV10-3 to TRBJ2-1, with 9 bases fitting TRBD2. The germline V gene encodes CDR1 ENHRY and CDR2 SYGVKD. V lost 4 bases, J lost 5 bases, and 3 bases stayed unmatched. The CDR3 totals 14 residues. DNA of the CDR3: TGTGCCATCAGTGCGACTAGCGGTCACAATGAGCAGTTCTTC. This encodes CAISATSGHNEQFF.

This clonotype appeared a few times. The chain couples TRBV7-6 to TRBJ1-2; D gene uncertain. The V end was cut by 5 bases, the J end by 3 bases, with 13 bases between. Germline V gene lookup returns CDR1 SGHVS and CDR2 FNYEAQ. The length of the CDR3 is 14 residues. The CDR3 DNA sequence: TGTGCCAGCAGCCCTGGGAGGGAAGACTATGGCTACACCTTC. Protein: CASSPGREDYGYTF.

The sample holds many counts of this clonotype. CDR3 nucleotide sequence: TGTGCCATGAGTAGAGAGAGGGGCGGAACGACTAGCACAGATACGCAGTATTTT. Residues: CAMSRERGGTTSTDTQYF. The chain recombines TRBV10-3 with TRBJ2-3; D could derive from TRBD1 or TRBD2 (5 bases each). The germline V gene encodes CDR1 ENHRY and CDR2 SYGVKD. V was clipped by 9 bases and J by 0 bases, with 25 bases between them. The CDR3 is 18 amino acids.

Ten or more counts support this clonotype. V usage is TRBV7-6 and J usage is TRBJ1-2; 10 nucleotides line up with TRBD1. The germline V gene has CDR1 SGHVS and CDR2 FNYEAQ. This CDR3 has 15 amino acids. V lost 5 bases, J lost 5 bases, and 8 bases stayed unmatched. CDR3 DNA: TGTGCCAGCAGCCCAGCTCCGGGACAGGGGTATGGCTACACCTTC. As protein: CASSPAPGQGYGYTF.

The chain carries TRBV2 and TRBJ1-4; D not resolved. The germline V gene encodes CDR1 SNHLY and CDR2 FYNNEI. The CDR3 runs to 14 residues. Trimming cost V 2 bases and J 0 bases, with 4 bases left between them. In DNA form, the CDR3 reads TGTGCCAGCAGTGAACTTGCAACTAATGAAAAACTGTTTTTT. Protein: CASSELATNEKLFF.

This clonotype was seen a handful of times. CDR3 bases: TGTGCCAGCAGCTTAGCGGAGGCGACTACGCAGTATTTT. Protein product: CASSLAEATTQYF. V usage is TRBV7-9 and J usage is TRBJ2-3, with D possibly matching TRBD2 (5 bases). CDR1 is SEHNR and CDR2 is FQNEAQ in the germline V gene (reference sequence). The ends were cut back, 0 bases at V and 8 bases at J, with 9 bases in the middle. This CDR3 is built from 13 residues. The full variable domain, completed using reference TRBV7-9 and TRBJ2-3, is DTGVSQNPRHKITKRGQNVTFRCDPISEHNRLYWYRQTLGQGPEFLTYFQNEAQLEKSRLLSDRFSAERPKGSFSTLEIQRTEQGDSAMYLCASSLAEATTQYFGPGTRLTVL.

The chain links TRBV6-2 or TRBV6-3 to TRBJ2-3; maybe TRBD2 (5 bases). Trimming removed 0 bases at V and 4 bases at J, with 17 bases between. The length of the CDR3 is 17 residues. Germline V CDR1 and CDR2: MNHEY, SVGEGT. The chain's CDR3 is CASSYSIRGSRSDTQYF. The CDR3 coding sequence is TGTGCCAGCAGTTACTCGATACGTGGGAGTAGGTCAGATACGCAGTATTTT.

The table lists this clonotype with many counts. The V and J genes are TRBV28 and TRBJ2-2; TRBD1 is a possible D gene (5 bases). V was shortened by 3 bases and J by 6 bases, with 11 bases between the two germline ends. The CDR3 totals 14 residues. CDR1 and CDR2 (germline): MDHEN, SYDVKM. CDR3 DNA: TGTGCCAGCAGTTTCCAGGGTATAGCCGGGGAGCTGTTTTTT. Its protein is CASSFQGIAGELFF.